The 2 T cell receptor beta chains below come from one sample, sequenced in a study of CD8 T cells in ankylosing spondylitis. TCRdb used MiXCR to reprocess the 5' RACE reads, holding one entry per CDR3 protein. The sample shows more than 500,000 distinct CDR3 sequences, roughly 5% of them seen only once. No antigens are known for them. General observations from the study: Seemingly characteristic of ankylosing spondylitis blood was a TCR beta motif consisting of under ten highly homologous variants.

Sequencing used blood, either unsorted or a sorted T cell fraction (not recorded which). All receptors derive from a male donor with ankylosing spondylitis.

This clonotype has ten or more counts. The chain employs TRBV20-1 and TRBJ2-1; 9 nucleotides match TRBD2. Looked up from germline, CDR1 is DFQATT and CDR2 is SNEGSKA (reference sequence). Trimming took 4 bases from V and 9 from J; bases not matched to a gene: 10. The CDR3 covers 14 residues. The CDR3 sequence: CSAIRQGLATEQFF. CDR3 in DNA: TGCAGTGCTATTAGACAGGGACTAGCCACTGAGCAGTTCTTC.

In this sample, this clonotype turned up many times. The J gene is TRBJ1-1, the V gene TRBV20-1; D gene ambiguous. CDR3 length: 13 residues. Trimming stripped 2 bases from V and 1 base from J, with 8 bases between. In germline, CDR1 is DFQATT, CDR2 SNEGSKA (reference sequence). The chain's CDR3 is CSARIQQNTEAFF. The CDR3, as DNA: TGCAGTGCTAGAATTCAACAGAACACTGAAGCTTTCTTT.